The 4 T cell receptor beta chains below come from one sample, sequenced in a study of T cell changes during pregnancy in multiple sclerosis. Method: immunoSEQ multiplex PCR; TCRdb's copy keeps in-frame clones and lacks some. The data show roughly 30,000 clones, about 86% seen once. Material: CD4+ T cells from peripheral blood mononuclear cells, obtained in the first trimester of pregnancy. Receptor source: a female donor in good health, enrolled as a control in a pregnancy study.

The gene calls are TRBV5-5 and TRBJ1-1, with 8 nucleotides matching TRBD1. Germline CDR1 reads SGHKS; CDR2 reads YYEKEE (reference sequence). V shed 1 base and J 0 bases; nucleotides not matched to a gene: 8. The CDR3 loop spans 17 amino acids. In DNA form, the CDR3 reads TGTGCCAGCAGCTTGCTGGACAGGGTCGCATTGAACACTGAAGCTTTCTTT. It codes for CASSLLDRVALNTEAFF.

The V call is TRBV27, the J call TRBJ1-5, with D perhaps matching TRBD1 (5 bases). CDR1 and CDR2 (germline): MNHEY, SMNVEV (reference sequence). The CDR3 has 17 amino acids. V was pared by 5 bases and J by 4 bases, with 21 bases between. DNA for the CDR3: TGTGCCAGCAGTCGAGAGGGGCTGTCGGGGGGGAATCAGCCCCAGCATTTT. This codes for CASSREGLSGGNQPQHF.

The chain links TRBV11-2 to TRBJ2-1; TRBD2 aligns across 10 bases. V was pared by 5 bases and J by 6 bases, with 7 bases of the junction left unmatched. From germline, CDR1 is SGHAT and CDR2 FQNNGV. The CDR3 totals 15 residues. The CDR3 nucleotides read TGTGCCAGCAGCCTAGGAGCGGGGGGGCTCAATGAGCAGTTCTTC. Translation gives CASSLGAGGLNEQFF.

The rearrangement uses TRBV7-2 and TRBJ2-2; TRBD2 is a possible D gene (6 bases). Trimming stripped 5 bases from V and 5 bases from J, with 12 bases between. The CDR3 is made up of 14 amino acids. Germline V gene data show CDR1 as SGHTA and CDR2 as FQGNSA. CDR3 bases: TGTGCCAGCAGCCTAACTAGCTCGACCGGGGAGCTGTTTTTT. Its translation is CASSLTSSTGELFF.